These 22 T cell receptor beta chains share one sample of origin, sequenced in a study of blood T cells in healthy people across ages. Primed by a sample-barcoded 5' primer and a J-beta primer mix, a second PCR proceeded for about 7 to 11 cycles. TCRdb re-analysed the 5' RACE reads in MiXCR, keeping a single row per CDR3 protein. The sample holds hundreds of thousands of distinct CDR3 sequences, roughly 32% seen once. Sequenced: blood. All receptors derive from an elderly woman in good health.

This clonotype was seen ten or more times. This rearrangement joins TRBV6-2 or TRBV6-3 to TRBJ2-3; D is ambiguous. The CDR3 covers 15 residues. CDR1 is MNHEY and CDR2 is SVGEGT in the germline V gene. Between the trimmed V and J ends, which lost 2 bases and 0 bases, there was a span of 9 bases. The CDR3 protein is CASSYGSHSTDTQYF. The CDR3 bases are TGTGCCAGCAGTTACGGCAGCCATAGCACAGATACGCAGTATTTT.

Comments on this clonotype: Compared with germline, one end of the junction differs, possibly owing to a read error. The chain carries TRBV5-5 and TRBJ2-2, with a weak D call TRBD2 (6 bases). This CDR3 contains 16 residues. Germline assignment: CDR1 SGHKS and CDR2 YYEKEE (reference sequence). The CDR3 spells CASRGAGRTNTGERFF. CDR3 nucleotide sequence: TGCGCCAGCAGAGGCGCGGGGCGAACGAACACCGGGGAGCGGTTTTTT.

This clonotype was picked up many times. This sequence joins TRBV5-1 and TRBJ2-3; tentative D call: TRBD2 (5 bases). V was cut by 4 bases and J by 1 base, with 16 bases left in between. The CDR3 spans 16 residues. From germline, CDR1 is SGHRS and CDR2 YFSETQ. CDR3 in amino acids: CASSPAGPAGTDTQYF. CDR3 bases: TGCGCCAGCAGCCCGGCGGGCCCCGCAGGCACAGATACGCAGTATTTT.

V and J are TRBV29-1 and TRBJ2-1; a weak D match, TRBD2 (5 bases). The CDR3 runs to 12 residues. CDR1 is SQVTM, CDR2 ANQGSEA, per germline. Between the trimmed V and J ends, which lost 6 bases and 4 bases, there was a span of 10 bases. The CDR3 DNA reads as TGCAGCGTCGACGACTATTACAATGAGCAGTTCTTC. This sequence encodes CSVDDYYNEQFF.

This clonotype was counted many times. The rearrangement links TRBV5-1 to TRBJ2-1; 7 positions agree with TRBD1. The V gene's germline CDR1 is SGHRS and CDR2 YFSETQ. The V and J ends lost 0 bases and 8 bases, in that order; junction bases with no gene match: 8. This CDR3 is 15 amino acids long. The DNA for the CDR3 is TGCGCCAGCAGCTTGGAGACAGGGTTCTTGGATGAGCAGTTCTTC. The encoded protein is CASSLETGFLDEQFF.

In its sample, this clonotype was seen once. The chain uses TRBV20-1 and TRBJ2-1; no clear D. Germline assignment: CDR1 DFQATT and CDR2 SNEGSKA (reference sequence). Trimming removed 3 bases from V and 3 bases from J, with 9 bases in between. The CDR3 consists of 13 residues. The DNA of the CDR3 is TGCAGTGCTAGGGAGCGCCTCTACAATGAGCAGTTCTTC. This sequence encodes CSARERLYNEQFF.

This clonotype occurred many times. This chain links TRBV6-2 or TRBV6-3 with TRBJ2-7, with 10 nucleotides matching TRBD1. V was clipped by 2 bases and J by 3 bases; unmatched bases: 7. The CDR3 consists of 16 residues. The germline gives CDR1 MNHEY, CDR2 SVGEGT. CDR3 sequence (DNA): TGTGCCAGCAGTTACCCCTCGGACAGGGGGGGCTACGAGCAGTACTTC. It codes for CASSYPSDRGGYEQYF.

The rearrangement uses TRBV15 and TRBJ2-3, with D possibly TRBD1 on 5 matching bases. This CDR3 is built from 15 residues. V was trimmed by 1 base and J by 2 bases, leaving 10 bases between them. Germline lookup yields CDR1 LNHNV and CDR2 YYDKDF (reference sequence). CDR3 in amino acids: CATSRVSGFTDTQYF. CDR3 DNA: TGTGCCACCAGCAGAGTTTCAGGGTTCACAGATACGCAGTATTTT.

The chain recombines TRBV7-8 with TRBJ1-2; D is undetermined. CDR1 is SGHVS, CDR2 FQNEAQ, per germline. Trimming cost V 1 base and J 6 bases, with 18 bases left between them. CDR3 size: 16 residues. This CDR3 is CASSLVRAGYMDGYTF. DNA for the CDR3: TGTGCCAGCAGCTTAGTGAGGGCAGGCTATATGGATGGCTACACCTTC.

The CDR3 DNA reads as TGCGCCAGCAGCTTGGCATCGGTGGGAGGAGTTGAAGCTTTCTTT. This encodes CASSLASVGGVEAFF. The chain combines TRBV5-1 with TRBJ1-1; D is uncertain. CDR1 SGHRS and CDR2 YFSETQ come from the germline V gene. The V gene lost 0 bases and the J gene lost 7 bases, with 16 bases spanning the gap. The CDR3 has 15 amino acids.

This clonotype was recorded many times. The chain is built from TRBV9 and TRBJ2-7; unclear D gene. Germline V gene sequence: CDR1 SGDLS, CDR2 YYNGEE. The V end lost 4 bases, the J end lost 6 bases, and 17 bases lay between the germline ends. CDR3 size: 14 residues. DNA of the CDR3: TGTGCCAGCAGCCCTCAGCTAGGCAGAGCCGAGCAGTACTTC. This gives the protein CASSPQLGRAEQYF. Complete variable domain (other parts from reference TRBV9 and TRBJ2-7): DSGVTQTPKHLITATGQRVTLRCSPRSGDLSVYWYQQSLDQGLQFLIQYYNGEERAKGNILERFSAQQFPDLHSELNLSSLELGDSALYFCASSPQLGRAEQYFGPGTRLTVT.

This sequence joins TRBV11-3 and TRBJ2-1; 8 bases match TRBD1. The V gene end was trimmed by 8 bases and the J gene end by 5 bases; junction bases not matched to a gene: 11. This CDR3 comprises 15 residues. Per germline, CDR1 SGHNT and CDR2 YENEEA. CDR3 loop: CASGRDRGRDNEQFF. CDR3 DNA sequence: TGTGCCAGCGGCAGAGACAGGGGAAGGGACAATGAGCAGTTCTTC. Drawing the rest from reference TRBV11-3 and TRBJ2-1, the complete variable domain is EAGVVQSPRYKIIEKKQPVAFWCNPISGHNTLYWYLQNLGQGPELLIRYENEEAVDDSQLPKDRFSAERLKGVDSTLKIQPAELGDSAVYLCASGRDRGRDNEQFFGPGTRLTVL.

Only a few counts were recorded for this clonotype. J is TRBJ2-2 and V is TRBV5-6; 8 bases are shared with TRBD1. V lost 2 bases, J lost 9 bases, and 9 bases stayed unmatched. The V gene's germline CDR1 is SGHDT and CDR2 YYEEEE. The CDR3 spans 15 residues. This CDR3 reads CASSFDPAGGRELFF. The DNA for the CDR3 is TGTGCCAGCAGCTTTGATCCCGCAGGGGGCCGGGAGCTGTTTTTT.

This clonotype was picked up many times. The chain couples TRBV11-2 to TRBJ2-7; D gene unclear. The CDR3 loop spans 12 amino acids. In germline, CDR1 is SGHAT, CDR2 FQNNGV. V lost 3 bases and J 4 bases, leaving 7 bases between the germline ends. CDR3 protein: CASSFDGYEQYF. The CDR3 nucleotides read TGTGCCAGCAGCTTTGACGGTTACGAGCAGTACTTC. Full variable domain (remainder filled in from reference TRBV11-2 and TRBJ2-7): EAGVAQSPRYKIIEKRQSVAFWCNPISGHATLYWYQQILGQGPKLLIQFQNNGVVDDSQLPKDRFSAERLKGVDSTLKIQPAKLEDSAVYLCASSFDGYEQYFGPGTRLTVT.

This rearrangement joins TRBV6-2 or TRBV6-3 to TRBJ1-4; D is possibly TRBD1 (5 bases). Looked up from germline, CDR1 is MNHEY and CDR2 is SVGEGT. Deletions cut 10 bases from V and 5 bases from J, with 17 bases between. The CDR3 is 14 residues long. The CDR3 region has the DNA TGTGCCAACAGGCTCTCCGGACAAAATGAAAAACTGTTTTTT. This codes for CANRLSGQNEKLFF.

This clonotype was seen many times. The rearrangement joins TRBV20-1 to TRBJ2-5, with 12 bases matching TRBD2. J gave up 4 bases and V 3 bases, and 3 bases lay outside the gene matches. Germline CDR1 DFQATT, CDR2 SNEGSKA (reference sequence). This CDR3 contains 14 residues. This chain's CDR3 is CSARTSGGVETQYF. The CDR3 nucleotides read TGCAGTGCTAGGACTAGCGGGGGCGTAGAGACCCAGTACTTC.

The V call is TRBV2, the J call TRBJ2-5, with TRBD1 identical over 12 bases. The last part of the DNA fits TRBJ2-7 better; the J call may be wrong. The germline gives CDR1 SNHLY, CDR2 FYNNEI. The CDR3 is made up of 15 amino acids. CDR3 nucleotides: TGTGCCAGCAGTGCGGGACAGGGGGCGCGTTACGAGCAGTACTTC. Translation: CASSAGQGARYEQYF.

On this clonotype: A much larger clonotype is one base distant, so this may be a read error. J is TRBJ2-1 and V is TRBV7-3; 8 bases are shared with TRBD2. CDR1 is SGHTA and CDR2 is FQGTGA in the germline V gene. The CDR3 consists of 16 residues. V was pared by 5 bases and J by 6 bases, with 12 bases of the junction left unmatched. DNA for the CDR3: TGTGCCAGCAGCCCAGGGGCACTAGCGGCCTGCAATGAGCAGTTCTTC. Its protein is CASSPGALAACNEQFF. The whole variable domain, remainder taken from reference TRBV7-3 and TRBJ2-1, is GAGVSQTPSNKVTEKGKYVELRCDPISGHTALYWYRQSLGQGPEFLIYFQGTGAADDSGLPNDRFFAVRPEGSVSTLKIQRTERGDSAVYLCASSPGALAACNEQFFGPGTRLTVL.

This clonotype was seen many times. The chain joins TRBV20-1 to TRBJ1-2; a possible D gene is TRBD1 (6 bases). The V and J ends lost 0 bases and 4 bases respectively, with 18 bases between them. The V gene's germline CDR1 is DFQATT and CDR2 SNEGSKA (reference sequence). The CDR3 runs to 16 residues. CDR3 sequence reads: CSARDLLQGQFYGYTF. Here the CDR3 DNA reads TGCAGTGCTAGAGATTTGCTGCAGGGGCAATTCTATGGCTACACCTTC.

This clonotype was found a few times. The rearrangement joins TRBV6-5 to TRBJ2-2; D is perhaps TRBD2 (7 bases). V lost 6 bases, J lost 6 bases, and 20 bases lay in between. Germline V lookup: CDR1 MNHEY, CDR2 SVGAGI. This CDR3 is built from 16 residues. For the CDR3, the DNA is TGTGCCAGCAGCCGCTTTGGGGGGGGCAGGCCCGGGGAGCTGTTTTTT. The encoded protein is CASSRFGGGRPGELFF.

This clonotype was found many times. The V call is TRBV29-1, the J call TRBJ1-2, with a tentative D call TRBD1 (5 bases). Trimming took off 0 bases at V and 5 bases at J, with 13 bases between the two ends. CDR3 length: 14 amino acids. CDR1 is SQVTM and CDR2 is ANQGSEA in the germline V gene. The chain's CDR3 is CSVEDGDGPYGYTF. The CDR3 nucleotides read TGCAGCGTTGAAGATGGGGACGGACCATATGGCTACACCTTC.

This clonotype was observed many times. The rearrangement joins TRBV12-3 or TRBV12-4 to TRBJ2-3; D uncertain. V was clipped by 6 bases and J by 6 bases, with 10 bases between them. The CDR3 length is 12 residues. The CDR3 loop is CASSLIHDTQYF. CDR3 bases: TGTGCCAGCAGCCTTATTCATGATACGCAGTATTTT.